This TCR beta chain came from a study of CD4 T cells in relation to SARS-CoV-2 and coronaviruses. The CDR3 sequence is 16 residues long. Unexposed donor CD4+ T cells date from 2011-2018, before the COVID-19 pandemic. The cells were cultured for about 10 days before CD4+ T cells were isolated. For this clone: Its target is not known.

This table comes from immunoSEQ multiplex PCR, and its TCRdb copy is limited to in-frame clones, with some not included. The sample carries about 15,000 clones, roughly 83% recorded once. The chain links TRBV21-1 to TRBJ2-1; the listed D gene, TRBD2, was not tested against the DNA. TRBV21-1 is noted as a pseudogene. This sequence originates from a human donor in good health. Input material: CD4+ T cells from PBMCs, cultured in vitro. Written as DNA, the CDR3 is TGTGCCAGCAGCAAAGTCAAGCGGAGCTCCTACAATGAGCAGTTCTTC. Translating it yields CASSKVKRSSYNEQFF.